Shown below are 22 T cell receptor beta chains from a single sample sequenced in a study of CD8 T cells in ankylosing spondylitis. Overall study results and limits: Apparently characteristic of ankylosing spondylitis blood was a TCR beta motif (eight highly homologous variants).

These receptors' antigens are unknown. TCRdb ran MiXCR on the 5' RACE reads and lists one entry per CDR3 protein. The profile shows some 840,000 distinct CDR3 sequences, roughly 12% of them singletons. The sequencing input was blood, either unsorted or a sorted T cell fraction (not recorded which). Receptor source: a male donor with ankylosing spondylitis.

This clonotype came up a few times. The gene calls are TRBV20-1 and TRBJ2-1; the match to TRBD1 covers 11 bases. J was trimmed by 8 bases and V by 5 bases; bases with no gene match: 11. This CDR3 is 15 amino acids long. Germline assignment: CDR1 DFQATT and CDR2 SNEGSKA (reference sequence). In nucleotides, the CDR3 is TGCAGTGCTCGCGACGGGACAGGGGGGGAGTATGAGCAGTTCTTC. It encodes CSARDGTGGEYEQFF.

The chain uses TRBV7-9 and TRBJ2-7, with 7 positions matching TRBD1. The J segment lost 5 bases and the V segment lost 2 bases, leaving 6 bases of the junction unmatched. The CDR3 loop spans 14 amino acids. Germline CDR1 reads SEHNR; CDR2 reads FQNEAQ (reference sequence). The CDR3 sequence: CASSLTGAGNEQYF. The DNA of the CDR3 is TGTGCCAGCAGCTTAACAGGGGCTGGGAACGAGCAGTACTTC. Full variable domain (missing parts from reference TRBV7-9 and TRBJ2-7): DTGVSQNPRHKITKRGQNVTFRCDPISEHNRLYWYRQTLGQGPEFLTYFQNEAQLEKSRLLSDRFSAERPKGSFSTLEIQRTEQGDSAMYLCASSLTGAGNEQYFGPGTRLTVT.

The table lists this clonotype with a few counts. The chain links TRBV10-3 to TRBJ2-7; 8 bases agree with TRBD2. The CDR3 has 15 residues. CDR1 and CDR2 from the germline V gene are ENHRY and SYGVKD. Losses at the gene ends were 2 bases for V and 4 bases for J; bases not matched to a gene: 7. The CDR3 nucleotides read TGTGCCATCAGTGAGAAAAGCGGGAGTTGGTACGAGCAGTACTTC. Protein sequence: CAISEKSGSWYEQYF.

In this sample, this clonotype turned up a few times. The V and J genes are TRBV7-9 and TRBJ2-5, with TRBD2 identical over 10 bases. The CDR3 runs to 15 residues. The trim removed 5 bases at V and 0 bases at J, leaving 3 bases unmatched. Germline assignment: CDR1 SEHNR and CDR2 FQNEAQ (reference sequence). The chain's CDR3 is CASSLSGGYQETQYF. CDR3 coding DNA: TGTGCCAGCAGCCTTAGCGGGGGGTACCAAGAGACCCAGTACTTC.

The table lists this clonotype with a few counts. This sequence joins TRBV5-1 and TRBJ2-3; 7 nucleotides agree with TRBD2. From germline, CDR1 is SGHRS and CDR2 YFSETQ. The CDR3 is 14 amino acids. Trimming cost V 2 bases and J 4 bases; bases outside gene matches: 4. Here the CDR3 DNA reads TGCGCCAGCAGCTTCCAGCGGGAAGCAGATACGCAGTATTTT. Its translation: CASSFQREADTQYF.

The chain links TRBV5-6 to TRBJ1-1; no clear D. V lost 2 bases, J lost 1 base, and 12 bases lay in between. Germline lookup yields CDR1 SGHDT and CDR2 YYEEEE. The CDR3 consists of 15 residues. The CDR3 is CASSFGPPPNTEAFF. In DNA form, the CDR3 reads TGTGCCAGCAGCTTCGGACCCCCGCCGAACACTGAAGCTTTCTTT.

This clonotype was detected ten times or more. The rearrangement joins TRBV29-1 to TRBJ2-3; no firm D call. The V gene's germline CDR1 is SQVTM and CDR2 ANQGSEA. This CDR3 has 13 residues. The V and J ends lost 3 bases and 4 bases respectively, with 11 bases between them. The DNA of the CDR3 is TGCAGCGTTGACAGGCTCCCTTCAGATACGCAGTATTTT. This sequence encodes CSVDRLPSDTQYF.

This chain links TRBV7-8 with TRBJ2-6; 7 bases line up with TRBD1. The germline V gene has CDR1 SGHVS and CDR2 FQNEAQ. Germline trimming cut 5 bases from V and 1 base from J; bases unmatched to any gene: 8. The CDR3 runs to 17 residues. The CDR3 DNA follows: TGTGCCAGCAGCGCAGGCTACAGGGGATCTGGGGCCAACGTCCTGACTTTC. The encoded protein is CASSAGYRGSGANVLTF.

V gene TRBV20-1 combines with J gene TRBJ2-7; D is perhaps TRBD1 (6 bases). Germline-derived CDR1 and CDR2 are DFQATT and SNEGSKA (reference sequence). The germline V and J ends were trimmed by 5 bases and 0 bases, with 17 bases remaining between them. This CDR3 region has 15 residues. CDR3 residues: CSALNGDTDSYEQYF. CDR3 bases: TGCAGTGCTCTGAATGGGGACACCGACTCCTACGAGCAGTACTTC.

This clonotype was recorded at least ten times. The rearrangement links TRBV11-2 to TRBJ2-3; 7 nucleotides align to TRBD2. V was clipped by 6 bases and J by 5 bases; unmatched bases: 14. Germline V CDR1 and CDR2: SGHAT, FQNNGV. The CDR3 runs 16 residues. For the CDR3, the DNA is TGTGCCAGCAGACCCCCGATGAGCGGGAACGGAGATACGCAGTATTTT. Amino acid sequence: CASRPPMSGNGDTQYF.

This clonotype was observed many times. The V call is TRBV6-6, the J call TRBJ1-4, with D hard to call. Trimming cost V 11 bases and J 7 bases, with 11 bases left between them. The germline V gene has CDR1 MNHNY and CDR2 SVGAGI (reference sequence). The CDR3 runs 11 residues. This chain's CDR3 is CAVGGGEKLFF. CDR3 bases: TGTGCCGTCGGTGGCGGTGAAAAACTGTTTTTT.

This clonotype showed up many times. The V gene is TRBV20-1, the J gene TRBJ1-2, with D possibly TRBD1 on 5 matching bases. The CDR3 runs to 13 residues. Germline CDR1 is DFQATT and CDR2 is SNEGSKA (reference sequence). The V end was cut by 1 base, the J end by 2 bases, with 8 bases between. The chain's CDR3 is CSARGDWNYGYTF. The CDR3 coding sequence is TGCAGTGCTAGAGGGGACTGGAACTATGGCTACACCTTC.

This clonotype was picked up a small number of times. The gene calls are TRBV28 and TRBJ2-1; 11 bases fit TRBD2. With 6 bases clipped from V and 1 base from J, the junction kept 5 bases outside the gene matches. Germline CDR1 is MDHEN and CDR2 is SYDVKM. The CDR3 contains 16 residues. CDR3 nucleotides: TGTGCCAGCAGCATAGCGGGAGGGCAATCCTACAATGAGCAGTTCTTC. It specifies CASSIAGGQSYNEQFF.

This clonotype was counted between two and nine times. The V gene is TRBV7-2, the J gene TRBJ1-5; D gene unclear. V was shortened by 3 bases and J by 4 bases, with 13 bases between the two germline ends. Per germline, CDR1 SGHTA and CDR2 FQGNSA. CDR3 size: 15 residues. Written as DNA, the CDR3 is TGTGCCAGCAGCTTTGATGGCAGCCGGAATCAGCCCCAGCATTTT. It codes for CASSFDGSRNQPQHF.

This clonotype was seen a few times. The J gene is TRBJ2-5, the V gene TRBV7-9; TRBD1 matches at 9 bases. With V trimmed by 5 bases and J by 1 base, 8 bases remained unmatched. Germline CDR1 and CDR2: SEHNR and FQNEAQ (reference sequence). The CDR3 is made up of 16 amino acids. CDR3 protein: CASSRRLDRGQETQYF. DNA for the CDR3: TGTGCCAGCAGCCGACGATTGGACAGGGGCCAAGAGACCCAGTACTTC.

In this sample, this clonotype turned up a few times. The rearrangement uses TRBV7-2 and TRBJ2-5, with TRBD1 as a possible D gene (5 bases). Trimming shortened V by 4 bases and J by 4 bases, and 19 bases separated the two germline ends. Germline V gene data show CDR1 as SGHTA and CDR2 as FQGNSA. The CDR3 totals 16 residues. The CDR3 spells CASSWWGRVSGETQYF. DNA for the CDR3: TGTGCCAGCAGCTGGTGGGGCAGGGTCTCGGGAGAGACCCAGTACTTC.

There are a few counts of this clonotype. The chain has TRBV29-1 and TRBJ2-3; D remains unclear. CDR3 size: 14 residues. V was clipped by 3 bases and J by 4 bases, with 14 bases between them. Per germline, CDR1 SQVTM and CDR2 ANQGSEA. The CDR3 spells CSVEMGNFPDTQYF. In nucleotides, the CDR3 is TGCAGCGTTGAGATGGGTAACTTCCCAGATACGCAGTATTTT.

This clonotype was seen repeatedly, ten times or more. This chain joins TRBV4-2 and TRBJ2-1, with TRBD2 identical over 13 bases. CDR1 is LGHNA and CDR2 is YNFKEQ in the germline V gene. This CDR3 is built from 19 residues. The V gene end was trimmed by 1 base and the J gene end by 0 bases; junction bases not matched to a gene: 6. Here the CDR3 reads CASSQGTSGRRSSYNEQFF. DNA of the CDR3: TGTGCCAGCAGCCAAGGGACTAGCGGGAGAAGGAGCTCCTACAATGAGCAGTTCTTC.

This clonotype was seen at least ten times. The chain links TRBV20-1 to TRBJ2-5; possible D gene TRBD2, 5 bases. The germline V gene encodes CDR1 DFQATT and CDR2 SNEGSKA (reference sequence). V lost 6 bases to trimming and J lost 2 bases, with 13 bases between them. The CDR3 runs to 13 residues. The CDR3: CSAPRTGQETQYF. CDR3 sequence (DNA): TGCAGTGCCCCCAGGACGGGGCAAGAGACCCAGTACTTC.

The chain joins TRBV5-1 to TRBJ2-1, with 12 bases aligning to TRBD2. Germline CDR1 and CDR2: SGHRS and YFSETQ. CDR3 size: 14 residues. Germline trimming cut 2 bases from V and 10 bases from J; bases unmatched to any gene: 4. The DNA for the CDR3 is TGCGCCAGCAGCTTAGGACTAGCGGGGCGGGAGCAGTTCTTC. Its translation is CASSLGLAGREQFF.

This clonotype has ten or more counts. The chain links TRBV7-6 to TRBJ2-1, with D uncertain. CDR1 SGHVS and CDR2 FNYEAQ come from the germline V gene. The CDR3 loop spans 14 amino acids. Trimming removed 7 bases from V and 4 bases from J, with 14 bases in between. CDR3 sequence: CASKGWAEYNEQFF. The CDR3 region has the DNA TGTGCCAGCAAGGGTTGGGCGGAGTACAATGAGCAGTTCTTC. Drawing the rest from reference TRBV7-6 and TRBJ2-1, the complete variable domain is GAGVSQSPRYKVTKRGQDVALRCDPISGHVSLYWYRQALGQGPEFLTYFNYEAQQDKSGLPNDRFSAERPEGSISTLTIQRTEQRDSAMYRCASKGWAEYNEQFFGPGTRLTVL.

This clonotype was seen only a few times. The chain uses TRBV12-5 and TRBJ2-5, with TRBD1 matching over 8 bases. Germline V lookup: CDR1 LGHNT, CDR2 FRNRAP. The CDR3 runs to 14 residues. The V and J ends lost 7 bases and 2 bases, in that order; junction bases with no gene match: 6. The CDR3 is CASASDREQETQYF. The CDR3 coding sequence is TGTGCTAGTGCCTCGGACAGGGAGCAAGAGACCCAGTACTTC.